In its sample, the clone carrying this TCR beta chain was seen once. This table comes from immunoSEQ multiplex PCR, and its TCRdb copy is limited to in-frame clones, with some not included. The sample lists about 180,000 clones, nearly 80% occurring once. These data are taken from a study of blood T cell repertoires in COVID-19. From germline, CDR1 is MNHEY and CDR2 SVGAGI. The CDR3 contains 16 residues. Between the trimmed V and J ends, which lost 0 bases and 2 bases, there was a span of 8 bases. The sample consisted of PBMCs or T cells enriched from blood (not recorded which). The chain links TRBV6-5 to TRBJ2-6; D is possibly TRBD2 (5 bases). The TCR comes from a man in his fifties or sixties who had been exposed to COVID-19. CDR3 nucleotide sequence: TGTGCCAGCAGTTACTCACCCGGGGCTGGGGCCAACGTCCTGACTTTC. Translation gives CASSYSPGAGANVLTF.